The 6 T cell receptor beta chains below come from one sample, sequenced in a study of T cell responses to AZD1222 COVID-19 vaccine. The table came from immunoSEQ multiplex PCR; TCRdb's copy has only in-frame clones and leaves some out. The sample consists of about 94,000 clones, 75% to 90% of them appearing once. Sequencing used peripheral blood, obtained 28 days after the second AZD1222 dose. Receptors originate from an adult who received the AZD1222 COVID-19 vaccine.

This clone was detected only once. The CDR3 DNA reads as TGTGCCAGCAGAGGAAGACAGGGATTGAACACTGAAGCTTTCTTT. Its translation: CASRGRQGLNTEAFF. The chain has TRBV6-5 and TRBJ1-1, with TRBD1 matching over 7 bases. The CDR3 length is 15 residues. Germline V CDR1 and CDR2: MNHEY, SVGAGI. V lost 6 bases, J lost 0 bases, and 7 bases stayed unmatched.

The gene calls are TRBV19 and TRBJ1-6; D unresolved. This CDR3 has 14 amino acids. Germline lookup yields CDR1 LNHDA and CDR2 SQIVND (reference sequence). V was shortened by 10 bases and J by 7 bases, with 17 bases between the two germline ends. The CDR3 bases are TGTGCCACCCAAAATCTAGCCTCGAATTCACCCCTCCACTTT. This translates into CATQNLASNSPLHF. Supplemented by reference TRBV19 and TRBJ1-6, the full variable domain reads DGGITQSPKYLFRKEGQNVTLSCEQNLNHDAMYWYRQDPGQGLRLIYYSQIVNDFQKGDIAEGYSVSREKKESFPLTVTSAQKNPTAFYLCATQNLASNSPLHFGNGTRLTVT.

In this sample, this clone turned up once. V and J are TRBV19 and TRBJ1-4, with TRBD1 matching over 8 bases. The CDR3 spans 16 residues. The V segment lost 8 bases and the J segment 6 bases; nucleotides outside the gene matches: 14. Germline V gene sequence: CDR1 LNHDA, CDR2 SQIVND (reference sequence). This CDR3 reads CASQSITGGRDEKLFF. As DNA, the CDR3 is TGTGCCAGTCAATCCATCACAGGGGGAAGGGATGAAAAACTGTTTTTT. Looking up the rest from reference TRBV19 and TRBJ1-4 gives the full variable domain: DGGITQSPKYLFRKEGQNVTLSCEQNLNHDAMYWYRQDPGQGLRLIYYSQIVNDFQKGDIAEGYSVSREKKESFPLTVTSAQKNPTAFYLCASQSITGGRDEKLFFGSGTQLSVL.

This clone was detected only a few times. The CDR3 sequence: CASSFTGGYEQYF. CDR3 nucleotides: TGTGCCAGCAGCTTTACAGGGGGCTACGAGCAGTACTTC. The chain is built from TRBV7-9 and TRBJ2-7, with 8 bases identical to TRBD1. The germline gives CDR1 SEHNR, CDR2 FQNEAQ (reference sequence). J lost 3 bases, V lost 3 bases, and 1 base had no gene match. CDR3 length: 13 amino acids.

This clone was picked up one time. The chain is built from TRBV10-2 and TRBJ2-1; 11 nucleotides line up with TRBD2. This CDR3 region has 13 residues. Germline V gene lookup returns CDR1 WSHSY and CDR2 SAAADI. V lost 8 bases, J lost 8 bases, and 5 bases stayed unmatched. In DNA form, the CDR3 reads TGCGCCAGCGTGCTAGCGGGGGGAGATGAGCAGTTCTTC. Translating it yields CASVLAGGDEQFF.

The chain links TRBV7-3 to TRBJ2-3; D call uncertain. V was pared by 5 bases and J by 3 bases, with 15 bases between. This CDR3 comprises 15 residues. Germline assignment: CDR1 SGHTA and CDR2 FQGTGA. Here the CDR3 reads CASSPSGLSTDTQYF. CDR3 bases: TGTGCCAGCAGCCCGTCCGGGTTGAGTACAGATACGCAGTATTTT.